This TCR beta chain originates from a study of blood T cells in healthy people across ages. Study-wide points: Older individuals had lower TCR beta diversity per million T cells (the decline was roughly linear).

Trimming removed 5 bases at V and 6 bases at J, with 14 bases between. The germline V gene has CDR1 MNHEY and CDR2 SVGAGI. This CDR3 comprises 14 residues. The second PCR ran roughly 6 to 11 cycles with a sample-barcoded 5' primer and J-beta primers. TCRdb re-analysed the 5' RACE reads in MiXCR, keeping a single row per CDR3 protein. The sample yields 1.5 million to 2 million distinct CDR3 sequences, roughly 50% seen once. Comments on this clonotype: The target antigen is unknown.

The receptor was derived from a woman in her thirties or forties in good health. Sample: blood. The V gene is TRBV6-5, the J gene TRBJ1-5; D uncertain. The CDR3 bases are TGTGCCAGCAGTGCGCTAGACCCCGCTCAGCCCCAGCATTTT. Its translation is CASSALDPAQPQHF.